This is a list of T cell receptor beta chains from one sample in a study of blood T cell repertoires in COVID-19. The protocol was immunoSEQ multiplex PCR, while the TCRdb copy is restricted to in-frame clones and leaves out a portion. The data hold approximately 28,000 clones, with 80% to 95% observed a single time. The specimen was peripheral blood. Receptors originate from a human donor in a cohort sampled during active COVID-19. CDR3s leave out the opening cysteine and the closing phenylalanine or tryptophan. Fields, in order: V gene, J gene, CDR3 protein.

TRBV5-1	TRBJ2-7	ASSLAGGVDYEQY
TRBV12-5	TRBJ2-2	ASGYGTSRTGELF
TRBV14	TRBJ1-2	ASSQDPVGGRLISNYGYT
TRBV7-9	TRBJ1-1	ASRGRDRGGVEAF
TRBV11-2	TRBJ2-5	ASSSYLGGGLETQY
TRBV10-1	TRBJ1-2	ASSQGRSGYT
TRBV24-1	TRBJ2-3	ATSDGNTQY
TRBV3-1/TRBV3-2	TRBJ1-3	ASSQSGTGNTIY
TRBV7-6	TRBJ1-1	ASSLGAGTGTEAF
TRBV15	TRBJ2-3	ATSRGAPASTDTQY
TRBV4-1	TRBJ2-1	ASSERAGTSLWEQF
TRBV7-9	TRBJ2-3	ASSAGTGTDTQY
TRBV10-3	TRBJ2-2	AISESSSGGRGTGELF
TRBV7-2	TRBJ1-6	ASSSNRNSPLH
TRBV4-1	TRBJ2-3	ASSPRQGQPNTQY
TRBV28	TRBJ2-3	ASRAGTDTQY
TRBV5-6	TRBJ2-7	ASSLPGASSYEQY
TRBV27	TRBJ2-2	ASREVAGGFNTGELF
TRBV3-1/TRBV3-2	TRBJ2-3	ASTPGQGFTDTQY
TRBV6-5	TRBJ2-5	ASRPGTPHGTQY
TRBV5-5	TRBJ2-7	ASSWGPTGENEQY
TRBV3-1/TRBV3-2	TRBJ1-2	ASSFPGQGASGYT
TRBV25-1	TRBJ2-5	ASSEFNQETQY
TRBV7-3	TRBJ2-2	ASSLVGQGRTGELF
TRBV3-1/TRBV3-2	TRBJ1-2	ASSQERTGLAYGYT
TRBV5-1	TRBJ1-2	ASSLAFSRNYGYT
TRBV2	TRBJ2-1	ASSREQGARFHEQF
TRBV27	TRBJ2-7	ASSLVGGPYEQY
TRBV2	TRBJ1-1	ASSYIPRAGRKTEAF
TRBV7-6	TRBJ2-5	ASSLGRGGGASRTQY
TRBV12-3/TRBV12-4	TRBJ2-5	ASSFPMETQY
TRBV28	TRBJ2-3	ASRAVVDTQY
TRBV23-1	TRBJ1-5	ASSHPGTVGNQPQH
TRBV19	TRBJ1-5	ASSIRRGDQPQH
TRBV4-1	TRBJ1-5	ASSQDAAGVNQPQH
TRBV15	TRBJ2-3	ATRGGTGSSDTQY
TRBV4-2	TRBJ2-2	ASSQTYSRQGINTGELF
TRBV29-1	TRBJ1-4	SVAGQGDEKLF